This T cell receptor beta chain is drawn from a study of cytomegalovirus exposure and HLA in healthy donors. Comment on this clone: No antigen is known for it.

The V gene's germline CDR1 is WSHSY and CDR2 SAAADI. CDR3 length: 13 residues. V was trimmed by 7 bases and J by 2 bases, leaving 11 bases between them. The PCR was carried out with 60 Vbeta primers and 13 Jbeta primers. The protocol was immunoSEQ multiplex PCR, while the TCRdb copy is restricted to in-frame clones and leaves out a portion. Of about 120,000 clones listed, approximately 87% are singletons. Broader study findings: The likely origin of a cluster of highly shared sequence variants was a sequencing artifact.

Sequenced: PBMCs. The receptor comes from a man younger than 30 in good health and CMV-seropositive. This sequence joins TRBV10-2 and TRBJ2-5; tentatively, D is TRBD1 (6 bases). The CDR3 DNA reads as TGCGCCAGCACCAGACAGGTTCAAGAGACCCAGTACTTC. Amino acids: CASTRQVQETQYF.